This T cell receptor beta chain stems from a study of blood T cell repertoires in COVID-19. Trimming pared 5 bases from V and 3 bases from J, leaving 14 bases between. The CDR3 spans 14 residues. Germline V gives CDR1 SGHNT, CDR2 YENEEA. Data came from immunoSEQ multiplex PCR; TCRdb stores just in-frame clones and leaves some out. The sample has 250,000 or so clones, roughly 90% seen once; the top ten hold roughly 8.6%. The rearrangement uses TRBV11-3 and TRBJ2-7; perhaps TRBD2 as D (5 bases). Source material: PBMCs or T cells enriched from blood (not recorded which). This TCR was recovered from a man aged 40-50 years who had recovered from COVID-19. As DNA, the CDR3 is TGTGCCAGCAGCGTAAGAACGGGGTTCTACGAGCAGTACTTC. Amino acids: CASSVRTGFYEQYF.